The source of this T cell receptor beta chain is a study of technical replicates of blood from a few donors. The data were produced by immunoSEQ multiplex PCR, yet TCRdb's version contains in-frame clones alone and is incomplete. This sample has approximately 64,000 clones, with approximately 86% found just once. The sequence was obtained from a human donor in good health. Some clones in this sample may be carry-over from other donors' samples. Material for sequencing was PBMCs.

The CDR3 here is CAWSALAEFNEQFF. In DNA, the CDR3 is TGTGCCTGGAGCGCCCTAGCGGAGTTCAATGAGCAGTTCTTC. This chain links TRBV30 with TRBJ2-1, with 7 bases aligning to TRBD2. Germline trimming cut 3 bases from V and 6 bases from J; bases unmatched to any gene: 8. The CDR3 contains 14 residues. The germline gives CDR1 GTSNPN, CDR2 SVGIG (reference sequence).